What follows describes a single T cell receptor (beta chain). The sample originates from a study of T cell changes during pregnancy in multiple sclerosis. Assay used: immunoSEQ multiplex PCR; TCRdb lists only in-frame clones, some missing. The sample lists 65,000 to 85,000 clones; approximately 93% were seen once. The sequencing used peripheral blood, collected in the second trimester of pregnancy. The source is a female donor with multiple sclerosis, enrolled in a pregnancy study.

DNA for the CDR3: TGTGCCAGCAGTCGGGACAGCTCTGGAAACACCATATATTTT. As protein: CASSRDSSGNTIYF. The V and J genes are TRBV6-5 and TRBJ1-3; 7 nucleotides match TRBD1. This CDR3 has 14 amino acids. Germline CDR1 and CDR2: MNHEY and SVGAGI. J was trimmed by 0 bases and V by 5 bases; bases with no gene match: 1.